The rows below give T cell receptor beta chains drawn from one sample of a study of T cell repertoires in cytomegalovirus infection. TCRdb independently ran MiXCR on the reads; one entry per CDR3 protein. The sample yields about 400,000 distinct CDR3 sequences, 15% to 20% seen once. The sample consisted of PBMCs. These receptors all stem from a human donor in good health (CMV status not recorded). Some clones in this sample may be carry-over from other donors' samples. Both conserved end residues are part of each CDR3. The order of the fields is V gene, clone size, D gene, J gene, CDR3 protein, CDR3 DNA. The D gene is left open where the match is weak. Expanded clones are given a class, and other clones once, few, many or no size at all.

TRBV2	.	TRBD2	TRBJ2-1	CASQVSGGAYNEQFF	TGTGCCAGCCAAGTTAGCGGGGGGGCCTACAATGAGCAGTTCTTC
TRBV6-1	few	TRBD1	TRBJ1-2	CAGRTGVYGYTF	TGTGCCGGGAGGACAGGGGTCTATGGCTACACCTTC
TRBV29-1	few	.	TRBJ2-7	CSVERGPDLGYEQYF	TGCAGCGTTGAACGGGGTCCGGACCTGGGTTACGAGCAGTACTTC
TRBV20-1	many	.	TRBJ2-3	CSARDLAGQVSTDTQYF	TGCAGTGCTAGAGATCTGGCGGGACAAGTTAGCACAGATACGCAGTATTTT
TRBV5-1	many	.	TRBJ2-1	CASSSSGNNEQFF	TGCGCCAGCAGTTCGAGCGGAAACAATGAGCAGTTCTTC
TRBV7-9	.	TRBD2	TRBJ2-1	CASSLGGTRTPNEQFF	TGTGCCAGCAGCTTAGGCGGGACTAGGACTCCCAATGAGCAGTTCTTC
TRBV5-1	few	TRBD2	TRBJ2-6	CASKNREGGTGANVLTF	TGCGCCAGCAAAAATCGGGAGGGCGGAACTGGGGCCAACGTCCTGACTTTC
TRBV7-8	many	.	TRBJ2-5	CASSLGVAGRETQYF	TGTGCCAGCAGCTTAGGTGTAGCCGGGCGAGAGACCCAGTACTTC
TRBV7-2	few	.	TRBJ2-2	CASRKRQNTGELFF	TGTGCCAGCAGAAAAAGGCAGAACACCGGGGAGCTGTTTTTT
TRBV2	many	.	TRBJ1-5	CASSYSWRLNQPQHF	TGTGCCAGCAGTTATTCGTGGAGACTTAATCAGCCCCAGCATTTT
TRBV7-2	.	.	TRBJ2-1	CASSLGISGSYRFF	TGTGCCAGCAGCTTAGGAATCAGCGGATCGTATCGATTCTTC
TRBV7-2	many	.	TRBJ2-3	CASSFGTTTDTQYF	TGTGCCAGCAGCTTCGGGACGACCACAGATACGCAGTATTTT
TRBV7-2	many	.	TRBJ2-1	CASAITSEQFF	TGTGCCAGCGCAATCACTAGTGAGCAGTTCTTC
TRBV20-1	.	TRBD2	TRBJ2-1	CSARKGLAAYNEQFF	TGCAGTGCTAGGAAGGGACTAGCGGCCTACAATGAGCAGTTCTTC
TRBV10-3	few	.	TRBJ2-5	CAISGGETQYF	TGTGCCATCAGTGGAGGGGAGACCCAGTACTTC
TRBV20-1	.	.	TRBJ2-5	CSARDGETQYF	TGCAGTGCTAGAGATGGGGAGACCCAGTACTTC